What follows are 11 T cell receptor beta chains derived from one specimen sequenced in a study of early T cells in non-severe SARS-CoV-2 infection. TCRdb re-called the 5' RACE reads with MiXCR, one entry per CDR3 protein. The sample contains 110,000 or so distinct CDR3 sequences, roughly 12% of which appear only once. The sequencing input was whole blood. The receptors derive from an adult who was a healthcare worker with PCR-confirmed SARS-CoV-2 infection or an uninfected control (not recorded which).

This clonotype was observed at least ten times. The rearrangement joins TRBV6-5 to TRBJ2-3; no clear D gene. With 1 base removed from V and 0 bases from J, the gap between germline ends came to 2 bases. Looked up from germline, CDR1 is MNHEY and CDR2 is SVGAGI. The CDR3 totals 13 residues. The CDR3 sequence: CASSYFSTDTQYF. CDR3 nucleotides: TGTGCCAGCAGTTACTTTAGCACAGATACGCAGTATTTT.

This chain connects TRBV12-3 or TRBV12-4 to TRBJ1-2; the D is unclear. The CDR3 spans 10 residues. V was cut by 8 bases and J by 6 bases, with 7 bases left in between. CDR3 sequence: CASGWHGYTF. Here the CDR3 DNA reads TGTGCCAGCGGATGGCATGGCTACACCTTC.

In DNA, the CDR3 is TGCAGTGCCCCGGCTGGGACTAGCGGGAGGGCACAATACAATGAGCAGTTCTTC. Translation gives CSAPAGTSGRAQYNEQFF. The rearrangement joins TRBV20-1 to TRBJ2-1; 16 nucleotides agree with TRBD2. The J segment lost 4 bases and the V segment lost 6 bases, leaving 12 bases of the junction unmatched. Germline lookup yields CDR1 DFQATT and CDR2 SNEGSKA (reference sequence). This CDR3 spans 18 amino acids.

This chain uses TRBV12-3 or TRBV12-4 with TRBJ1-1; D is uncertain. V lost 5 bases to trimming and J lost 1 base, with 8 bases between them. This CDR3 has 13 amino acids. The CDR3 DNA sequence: TGTGCCAGCAGTCCCCAGGAGAACACTGAAGCTTTCTTT. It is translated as CASSPQENTEAFF.

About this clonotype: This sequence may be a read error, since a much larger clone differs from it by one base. CDR3 nucleotide sequence: TGTGCCATCAAGATGACAGGGAAAACTGAAGCTTTCTTT. Its translation is CAIKMTGKTEAFF. The V call is TRBV2, the J call TRBJ1-1; 7 nucleotides match TRBD1. V lost 10 bases to trimming and J lost 5 bases; unmatched junction nucleotides: 10. This CDR3 is 13 amino acids long. Germline CDR1 reads SNHLY; CDR2 reads FYNNEI.

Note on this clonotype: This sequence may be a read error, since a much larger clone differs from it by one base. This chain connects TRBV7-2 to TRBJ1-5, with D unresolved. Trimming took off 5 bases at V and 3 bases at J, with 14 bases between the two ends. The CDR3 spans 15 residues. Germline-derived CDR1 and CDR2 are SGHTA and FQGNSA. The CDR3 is CASSKTDYTNQPQHF. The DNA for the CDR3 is TGTGCCAGCAGCAAGACGGATTATACCAATCAGCCCCAGCATTTT.

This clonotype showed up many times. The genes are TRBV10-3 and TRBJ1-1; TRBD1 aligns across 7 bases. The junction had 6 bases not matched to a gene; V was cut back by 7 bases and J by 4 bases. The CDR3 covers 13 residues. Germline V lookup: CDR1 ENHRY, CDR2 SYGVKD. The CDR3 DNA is TGTGCCATCAACAGGGGTAGAAGCACTGAAGCTTTCTTT. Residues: CAINRGRSTEAFF.

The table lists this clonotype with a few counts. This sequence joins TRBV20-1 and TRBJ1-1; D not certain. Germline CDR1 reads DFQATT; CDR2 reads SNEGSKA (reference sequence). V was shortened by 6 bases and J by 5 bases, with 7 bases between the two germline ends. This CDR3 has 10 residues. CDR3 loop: CSALRTEAFF. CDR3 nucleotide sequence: TGCAGTGCCTTACGTACTGAAGCTTTCTTT.

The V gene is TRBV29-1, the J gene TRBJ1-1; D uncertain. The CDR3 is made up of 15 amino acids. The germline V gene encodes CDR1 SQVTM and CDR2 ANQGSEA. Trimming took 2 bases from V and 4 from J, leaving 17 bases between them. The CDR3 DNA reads TGCAGCGTTGAAACCCGTTGGGGTGGAGGCACTGAAGCTTTCTTT. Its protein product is CSVETRWGGGTEAFF.

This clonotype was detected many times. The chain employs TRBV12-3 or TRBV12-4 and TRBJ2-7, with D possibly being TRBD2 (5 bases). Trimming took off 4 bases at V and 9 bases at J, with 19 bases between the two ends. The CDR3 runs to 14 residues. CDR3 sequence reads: CASSSRLDGDPQYF. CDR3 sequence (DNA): TGTGCCAGCAGTTCCCGACTGGACGGGGATCCGCAGTACTTC.

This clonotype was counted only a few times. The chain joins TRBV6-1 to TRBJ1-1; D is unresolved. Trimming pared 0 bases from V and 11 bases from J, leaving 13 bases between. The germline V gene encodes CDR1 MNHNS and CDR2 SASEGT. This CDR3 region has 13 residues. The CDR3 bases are TGTGCCAGCAGTGAAGCGCGCCACAGTCGGGCTTTCTTT. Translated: CASSEARHSRAFF.